The next 2 T cell receptor beta chains were all read from a single sample in a study of OX40 agonist ivuxolimab in advanced cancers. Clones were read by immunoSEQ multiplex PCR, and TCRdb kept only the in-frame ones, dropping some. The sample has approximately 49,000 clones; more than 80% are singletons. The sequences come from CD4+ or CD8+ T cells sorted from blood, collected in a trial of the OX40 agonist ivuxolimab. Every receptor here comes from an adult with an advanced solid tumor such as melanoma, head and neck, liver or kidney cancer.

The gene calls are TRBV4-1 and TRBJ2-3, with TRBD1 as a possible D gene (5 bases). V lost 1 base and J lost 6, with 8 bases in between. In germline, CDR1 is MGHRA, CDR2 YSYEKL. The CDR3 has 13 residues. This chain's CDR3 is CASSQAGSDTQYF. CDR3 nucleotides: TGCGCCAGCAGCCAAGCAGGGTCGGATACGCAGTATTTT.

This clone is a singleton in its sample. The rearrangement links TRBV18 to TRBJ2-5, with a tentative D call TRBD1 (6 bases). Per germline, CDR1 KGHSH and CDR2 LQKENI. CDR3 length equals 16 residues. With 1 base removed from V and 2 bases from J, the gap between germline ends came to 14 bases. The CDR3, as DNA: TGTGCCAGCTCACCACTCGGACAGATGGGACAAGAGACCCAGTACTTC. It encodes CASSPLGQMGQETQYF.